The following is a T cell receptor (beta chain) sequence with its context. Its antigen is still unknown. The repertoire was sequenced with immunoSEQ multiplex PCR; TCRdb's copy has only in-frame clones and lacks some. The sample includes over 350,000 clones, around nine tenths of them seen just once. This record belongs to a study of Ad26.COV2.S vaccination and SARS-CoV-2 variants. Across the study: Ad26.COV2.S shots went into the muscle once or twice, 56 days apart. Overall study results and limits: In TCR breadth and depth analyses, total T cell responses may have been underestimated. Responses of spike-specific T cells (both CD8+ and CD4+) reportedly showed substantial breadth after vaccination.

Treatment of the sample: 15 to 20 received Ad26.COV2.S at low or high dose, single or two shots; roughly five received placebo; per-sample allocation not given. Each sample was drawn 63 days after the first injection (of vaccine or placebo). The TCR was taken from a person aged 18-65 years who received the Ad26.COV2.S COVID-19 vaccine or a placebo. The sequencing used peripheral blood, collected in a trial of Ad26.COV2.S vaccine versus placebo.

Here the CDR3 DNA reads TGTGCCATCAGTGTAGCCCCCGGACAGGGTGAATATGGCTACACCTTC. It translates to CAISVAPGQGEYGYTF. The chain carries TRBV10-3 and TRBJ1-2, with 8 bases that match TRBD1. V dropped 4 bases and J dropped 5; count of bases not matched to a gene: 12. This CDR3 has 16 amino acids. The germline CDR1 and CDR2 sequences are ENHRY and SYGVKD.